This TCR beta chain was obtained from a study of beta chain features in type 1 diabetes. Study outcomes and limitations: When cDNA is sequenced, cells with high TCR expression could be over-represented.

CDR3 length: 14 residues. Trimming left V 0 bases short and J 4 bases short, with 10 bases between. Looked up from germline, CDR1 is SGHNT and CDR2 is YYREEE (reference sequence). As to this clone: Its target is not known.

Sampling consisted of one heparinised blood draw per donor, averaging roughly 100 mL. Purity above 95% was achieved in all sorted populations. Every bit of the isolated RNA underwent reverse transcription, so sequencing read expressed TCRB transcripts. The protocol was immunoSEQ multiplex PCR, while the TCRdb copy is restricted to in-frame clones and leaves out a portion. The sample consists of about 270,000 clones, 13% to 15% of them appearing once. Sample: naive CD4+ T cells from blood. This receptor was taken from a woman aged 40 to 50 in good health. The rearrangement joins TRBV5-4 to TRBJ1-2, with D tentatively TRBD1 (5 bases). CDR3 in DNA: TGTGCCAGCAGCTTGGAGGACATATCCTATGGCTACACCTTC. Its translation: CASSLEDISYGYTF.